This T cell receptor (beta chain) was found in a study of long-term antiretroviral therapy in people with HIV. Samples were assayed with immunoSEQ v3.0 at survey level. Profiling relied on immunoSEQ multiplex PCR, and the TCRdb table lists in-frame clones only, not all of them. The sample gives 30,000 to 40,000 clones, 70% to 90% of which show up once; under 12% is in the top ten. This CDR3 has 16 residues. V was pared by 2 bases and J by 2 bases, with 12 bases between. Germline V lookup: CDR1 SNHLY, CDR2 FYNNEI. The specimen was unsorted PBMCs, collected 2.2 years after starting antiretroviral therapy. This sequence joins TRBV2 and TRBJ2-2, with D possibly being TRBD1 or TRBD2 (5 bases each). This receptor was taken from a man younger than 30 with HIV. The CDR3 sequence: CASSESRGRNTGELFF. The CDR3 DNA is TGTGCCAGCAGTGAATCCCGGGGCCGAAACACCGGGGAGCTGTTTTTT.